The clone carrying this T cell receptor (beta chain) was detected a few times. Its antigen is unknown. This entry belongs to a study of cytomegalovirus exposure and HLA in healthy donors. Study-wide points: Per a prior analysis, the majority of TCR beta V segments were productive roughly 87% or roughly 30% of the time.

Primers for the PCR totalled 60 Vbeta and 13 Jbeta. Assay used: immunoSEQ multiplex PCR; TCRdb lists only in-frame clones, some missing. The repertoire holds around 130,000 clones, approximately 67% seen once, with 6.5% in the top ten. Germline lookup yields CDR1 SGHNT and CDR2 YYREEE (reference sequence). V lost 3 bases, J lost 5 bases, and 10 bases stayed unmatched. The CDR3 spans 16 residues. Sequenced material: PBMCs. The chain couples TRBV5-4 to TRBJ2-7; 11 nucleotides agree with TRBD2. This TCR came from an older woman in good health and CMV-seronegative. The CDR3 here is CASSSLGLAGGNEQYF. For the CDR3, the DNA is TGTGCCAGCAGCTCCCTCGGGCTAGCGGGAGGTAACGAGCAGTACTTC.